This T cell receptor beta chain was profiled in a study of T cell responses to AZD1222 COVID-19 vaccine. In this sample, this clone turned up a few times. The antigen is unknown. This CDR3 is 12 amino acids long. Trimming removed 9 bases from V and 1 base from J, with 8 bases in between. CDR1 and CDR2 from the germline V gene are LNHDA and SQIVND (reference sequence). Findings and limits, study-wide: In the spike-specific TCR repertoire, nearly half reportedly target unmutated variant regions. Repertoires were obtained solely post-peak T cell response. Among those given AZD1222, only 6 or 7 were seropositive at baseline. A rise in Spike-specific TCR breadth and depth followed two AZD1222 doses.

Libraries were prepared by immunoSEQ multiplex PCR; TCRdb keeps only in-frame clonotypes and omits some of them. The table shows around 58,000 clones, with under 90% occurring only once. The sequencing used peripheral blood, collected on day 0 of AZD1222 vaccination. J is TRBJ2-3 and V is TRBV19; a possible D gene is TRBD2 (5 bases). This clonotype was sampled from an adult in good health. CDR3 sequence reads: CASGEGTDTQYF. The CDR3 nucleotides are TGTGCCAGCGGGGAAGGCACAGATACGCAGTATTTT.